Presented here are 30 T cell receptor beta chains from one specimen sequenced in a study of blood T cells in healthy people across ages. PCR was performed a second time for roughly 7 to 11 cycles using a sample-barcoded 5' primer and a J-beta primer mix. TCRdb processed the 5' RACE reads anew with MiXCR; each CDR3 protein has one entry. The sample has about 640,000 distinct CDR3 sequences, under 65% seen once. The sequenced material came from blood. These receptors originate from a man in his sixties in good health.

The chain combines TRBV3-1 with TRBJ2-1; D is possibly TRBD1 or TRBD2 (5 bases each). V gave up 2 bases and J gave up 4 bases, with 12 bases separating them. The CDR3 is made up of 15 amino acids. Germline values: CDR1 LGHDT, CDR2 YNNKEL (reference sequence). The CDR3 is CASSQHRDGYNEQFF. In DNA, the CDR3 is TGTGCCAGCAGCCAACACCGGGACGGATACAATGAGCAGTTCTTC.

The chain employs TRBV4-1 and TRBJ2-3; no definite D call. CDR1 is MGHRA and CDR2 is YSYEKL in the germline V gene. CDR3 size: 17 residues. Trimming took off 0 bases at V and 1 base at J, with 14 bases between the two ends. CDR3 protein: CASSQDYFTVRTDTQYF. CDR3 sequence (DNA): TGCGCCAGCAGCCAAGATTACTTCACCGTTCGCACAGATACGCAGTATTTT.

The rearrangement links TRBV5-1 to TRBJ2-5; TRBD2 is a possible D gene (5 bases). V gave up 2 bases and J gave up 2 bases, with 10 bases separating them. From germline, CDR1 is SGHRS and CDR2 YFSETQ. The CDR3 is made up of 14 amino acids. CDR3 nucleotides: TGCGCCAGCAGCTTAATCGGGGAACAAGAGACCCAGTACTTC. It codes for CASSLIGEQETQYF.

J is TRBJ2-1 and V is TRBV12-3 or TRBV12-4; 9 positions match TRBD1. The V and J ends lost 4 bases and 15 bases, in that order; junction bases with no gene match: 10. The CDR3 spans 13 residues. CDR3 nucleotides: TGTGCCAGCAGTTCCCTACAGGGGGCTAAACGGTTCTTC. The encoded protein is CASSSLQGAKRFF.

This chain connects TRBV20-1 to TRBJ2-5, with D possibly being TRBD2 (7 bases). Germline V gene lookup returns CDR1 DFQATT and CDR2 SNEGSKA (reference sequence). This CDR3 contains 14 residues. The V end lost 0 bases, the J end lost 6 bases, and 14 bases lay between the germline ends. The CDR3 nucleotides are TGCAGTGCTAGAGATACCGGGGGGCGAAAGACCCAGTACTTC. It yields the protein CSARDTGGRKTQYF.

This clonotype was seen a few times. The chain has TRBV29-1 and TRBJ1-2; 11 bases align to TRBD1. Germline CDR1 reads SQVTM; CDR2 reads ANQGSEA. V shed 6 bases, J shed 7 bases, and the junction held 10 bases outside the gene matches. The CDR3 totals 14 residues. The CDR3 region has the DNA TGCAGCGTACGGCGGACAGGGGGCGAAAGTGGCTACACCTTC. Its protein is CSVRRTGGESGYTF.

The sample holds a few counts of this clonotype. The V gene is TRBV5-1, the J gene TRBJ2-3; D possibly corresponds to TRBD1 (5 bases). The CDR3 extends over 14 amino acids. Germline CDR1 is SGHRS and CDR2 is YFSETQ. Trimming left V 2 bases short and J 5 bases short, with 12 bases between. The CDR3 loop is CASSLTGVEDTQYF. CDR3 sequence (DNA): TGCGCCAGCAGCTTAACAGGCGTCGAAGATACGCAGTATTTT.

The chain uses TRBV9 and TRBJ2-1; tentatively, D is TRBD2 (5 bases). Germline CDR1 reads SGDLS; CDR2 reads YYNGEE. The CDR3 has 16 amino acids. Trimming cost V 4 bases and J 0 bases, with 14 bases left between them. This CDR3 is CASSSGLASSYNEQFF. CDR3 DNA sequence: TGTGCCAGCAGCTCGGGGTTGGCGAGCTCCTACAATGAGCAGTTCTTC.

Regarding this clonotype: An end of the junction does not agree with germline; a read error may underlie this. The chain couples TRBV28 to TRBJ1-1; tentative D call: TRBD1 (5 bases). Looked up from germline, CDR1 is MDHEN and CDR2 is SYDVKM. This CDR3 has 14 amino acids. CDR3 nucleotides: TGTGCTAGCAGTGTGACAGTTCTGAACACTGAAGCTTTCTTT. The encoded protein is CASSVTVLNTEAFF.

This sequence joins TRBV20-1 and TRBJ1-2, with 11 bases that match TRBD1. V gave up 4 bases and J gave up 6 bases; unmatched junction bases: 7. The CDR3 length is 14 residues. CDR1 and CDR2 from the germline V gene are DFQATT and SNEGSKA (reference sequence). The CDR3 spells CSATERTGGDGYTF. The CDR3 DNA reads TGCAGTGCTACAGAACGGACAGGGGGCGATGGCTACACCTTC.

The chain couples TRBV27 to TRBJ2-3; 8 bases map to TRBD1. This CDR3 has 20 residues. In germline, CDR1 is MNHEY, CDR2 SMNVEV (reference sequence). J lost 0 bases, V lost 8 bases, and 22 bases had no gene match. CDR3 in amino acids: CASARIRDATGGISTDTQYF. For the CDR3, the DNA is TGTGCCAGCGCCAGGATCCGGGACGCTACAGGGGGTATTAGCACAGATACGCAGTATTTT.

V and J are TRBV20-1 and TRBJ2-3; the D is unclear. The length of the CDR3 is 12 residues. Germline lookup yields CDR1 DFQATT and CDR2 SNEGSKA (reference sequence). V lost 5 bases and J 3 bases, leaving 9 bases between the germline ends. The CDR3 sequence is CSAGGSTDTQYF. As DNA, the CDR3 is TGCAGTGCTGGCGGATCGACAGATACGCAGTATTTT.

This clonotype was recorded many times. This chain connects TRBV20-1 to TRBJ2-7, with 7 bases identical to TRBD1. The CDR3 covers 16 residues. Germline V gene data show CDR1 as DFQATT and CDR2 as SNEGSKA (reference sequence). With 1 base clipped from V and 4 bases from J, the junction kept 13 bases outside the gene matches. CDR3 in DNA: TGCAGTGCTAGAGGACAGGGCCTTGCTACTGGGTACGAGCAGTACTTC. Translation gives CSARGQGLATGYEQYF.

Turning to this clonotype: One junction end disagrees with the germline gene, perhaps due to a read error. The V call is TRBV6-6, the J call TRBJ2-7; D is undetermined. Germline CDR1 and CDR2: MNHNY and SVGAGI (reference sequence). The CDR3 length is 14 residues. Here the CDR3 reads CASSDSFGSYEQYF. CDR3 sequence (DNA): TGTGCCAGCAGTGACTCGTTTGGGTCCTACGAGCAGTACTTC.

This clonotype was observed a single time. V usage is TRBV20-1 and J usage is TRBJ2-5; TRBD1 might be the D (5 bases). The germline V gene encodes CDR1 DFQATT and CDR2 SNEGSKA (reference sequence). This CDR3 region has 10 residues. The V and J ends lost 0 bases and 11 bases respectively, with 7 bases between them. CDR3 coding DNA: TGCAGTGCTAGAGAGACAGAGCAGTACTTC. Translation: CSARETEQYF.

The chain uses TRBV10-3 and TRBJ2-1; the match to TRBD2 covers 14 bases. Germline V gene data show CDR1 as ENHRY and CDR2 as SYGVKD. The V and J ends lost 6 bases and 10 bases, in that order; junction bases with no gene match: 11. There are 16 residues in the CDR3. Here the CDR3 DNA reads TGTGCCATCAGAGATACGGGACTAGCGGGAGCGGAGGAGCAGTTCTTC. Translated: CAIRDTGLAGAEEQFF.

The table lists this clonotype with a few counts. The chain combines TRBV20-1 with TRBJ2-5; D might be TRBD1 or TRBD2, each matching 5 bases. Germline V gene sequence: CDR1 DFQATT, CDR2 SNEGSKA (reference sequence). Trimming took off 0 bases at V and 0 bases at J, with 8 bases between the two ends. This CDR3 has 14 amino acids. The CDR3 region has the DNA TGCAGTGCTAGAGATGGGACGGACCAAGAGACCCAGTACTTC. This gives the protein CSARDGTDQETQYF.

This clonotype was observed a handful of times. This chain connects TRBV5-1 to TRBJ2-1; the D is unclear. The CDR3 totals 11 residues. The V gene lost 0 bases and the J gene lost 9 bases, with 4 bases spanning the gap. The V gene's germline CDR1 is SGHRS and CDR2 YFSETQ. This CDR3 is CASSLEGEQFF. The CDR3 DNA reads TGCGCCAGCAGCTTGGAGGGTGAGCAGTTCTTC.

This chain links TRBV20-1 with TRBJ2-5; 9 nucleotides match TRBD2. The ends lost 6 bases at V and 1 base at J; junction bases unmatched: 9. CDR3 length equals 15 residues. Germline V gives CDR1 DFQATT, CDR2 SNEGSKA (reference sequence). CDR3 sequence reads: CSAPISGGSQETQYF. The CDR3 nucleotides are TGCAGTGCCCCTATCAGCGGGGGGAGCCAAGAGACCCAGTACTTC.

This sequence joins TRBV20-1 and TRBJ1-5; D gene unclear. The V end lost 1 base, the J end lost 0 bases, and 13 bases lay between the germline ends. The CDR3 is made up of 16 amino acids. Germline V CDR1 and CDR2: DFQATT, SNEGSKA (reference sequence). The CDR3 DNA follows: TGCAGTGCTAGAGCCCCAGACGGCCATAGCAATCAGCCCCAGCATTTT. It codes for CSARAPDGHSNQPQHF.

This clonotype came up a few times. V is TRBV10-3 and J is TRBJ2-5; TRBD1 matches 7 bases. CDR3 size: 13 residues. With 10 bases clipped from V and 7 bases from J, the junction kept 12 bases outside the gene matches. Germline CDR1 and CDR2: ENHRY and SYGVKD. CDR3 in DNA: TGTGCCACCCGGGACAGTGGGGCACGGACCCAGTACTTC. As protein: CATRDSGARTQYF.

V and J are TRBV20-1 and TRBJ2-7, with D possibly TRBD1 on 5 matching bases. This CDR3 is 13 amino acids long. V was shortened by 4 bases and J by 3 bases, with 13 bases between the two germline ends. Germline V gives CDR1 DFQATT, CDR2 SNEGSKA (reference sequence). The chain's CDR3 is CSATASRDYEQYF. The CDR3 bases are TGCAGTGCTACTGCATCCAGGGACTACGAGCAGTACTTC.

Only a few counts were recorded for this clonotype. V and J are TRBV4-1 and TRBJ2-7; TRBD2 agrees at 7 bases. Germline V lookup: CDR1 MGHRA, CDR2 YSYEKL. The CDR3 runs to 15 residues. V trimming: 0 bases; J trimming: 2 bases; junction bases outside the gene matches: 4. Written as DNA, the CDR3 is TGCGCCAGCAGCCAAGACGGCGGGGGTACCTACGAGCAGTACTTC. Translated: CASSQDGGGTYEQYF.

The CDR3 DNA is TGTGCCAGCAGTTTCGGACAGGCTATTTCAGATACGCAGTATTTT. Protein sequence: CASSFGQAISDTQYF. The V call is TRBV2, the J call TRBJ2-3, with 7 bases aligning to TRBD1. The CDR3 extends over 15 amino acids. Trimming at V came to 5 bases and at J to 4 bases, leaving 9 bases not matched to a gene. Germline V gene data show CDR1 as SNHLY and CDR2 as FYNNEI. Combining the CDR3 with reference TRBV2 and TRBJ2-3 gives the whole variable domain EPEVTQTPSHQVTQMGQEVILRCVPISNHLYFYWYRQILGQKVEFLVSFYNNEISEKSEIFDDQFSVERPDGSNFTLKIRSTKLEDSAMYFCASSFGQAISDTQYFGPGTRLTVL.

This sequence joins TRBV6-1 and TRBJ1-2; 7 positions agree with TRBD1. Germline V gene sequence: CDR1 MNHNS, CDR2 SASEGT. Trimming removed 6 bases from V and 2 bases from J; junction bases left unmatched: 9. The CDR3 extends over 15 amino acids. CDR3: CASRDRLAWNYGYTF. The CDR3 DNA reads TGTGCCAGCAGGGACAGGTTGGCTTGGAACTATGGCTACACCTTC.

V gene TRBV5-1 combines with J gene TRBJ2-2; D remains ambiguous. Germline V gene lookup returns CDR1 SGHRS and CDR2 YFSETQ. Deletions cut 5 bases from V and 2 bases from J, with 7 bases between. The CDR3 length is 13 residues. The CDR3 DNA is TGCGCCAGCAGTGGCAGTAACACCGGGGAGCTGTTTTTT. It encodes CASSGSNTGELFF.

This clonotype was counted many times. This chain connects TRBV7-2 to TRBJ2-2; D possibly uses TRBD1 or TRBD2 (5 bases each). The CDR3 runs 15 residues. The germline V gene has CDR1 SGHTA and CDR2 FQGNSA. The ends were cut back, 0 bases at V and 0 bases at J, with 5 bases in the middle. CDR3: CASSLAGPNTGELFF. The CDR3 DNA reads as TGTGCCAGCAGCTTAGCGGGACCGAACACCGGGGAGCTGTTTTTT.

The J gene is TRBJ2-5, the V gene TRBV20-1; D is uncertain. The end of the DNA aligns better with TRBJ2-7, so the J call may be wrong. Germline assignment: CDR1 DFQATT and CDR2 SNEGSKA (reference sequence). The CDR3 sequence is 12 residues long. CDR3 bases: TGCAGTGCTCGTCCCCTGGTCTACGAGCAGTACTTC. Translating gives CSARPLVYEQYF.

The chain couples TRBV10-1 to TRBJ2-1; tentatively, D is TRBD1 (7 bases). The CDR3 is 14 amino acids. Trimming stripped 8 bases from V and 5 bases from J, with 16 bases between. Germline loops: CDR1 WNHNN, CDR2 SYGVQD (reference sequence). The CDR3: CASRSGRGDNEQFF. The CDR3 DNA reads TGCGCCAGCCGGTCGGGCAGGGGGGACAATGAGCAGTTCTTC.

The chain couples TRBV10-3 to TRBJ1-2; 10 positions match TRBD1. This CDR3 has 14 amino acids. Germline CDR1 is ENHRY and CDR2 is SYGVKD. Trimming cost V 9 bases and J 3 bases; bases outside gene matches: 7. Here the CDR3 reads CAIMGQGKDYGYTF. The CDR3 DNA is TGTGCCATTATGGGACAGGGGAAGGACTATGGCTACACCTTC.